This is a list of T cell receptor beta chains from one sample in a study of Ad26.COV2.S vaccination and SARS-CoV-2 variants. Profiled with immunoSEQ multiplex PCR; TCRdb holds only in-frame clones, not every one. The sample carries approximately 480,000 clones, around nine tenths recorded once. The sample in question was peripheral blood, obtained in a trial of Ad26.COV2.S vaccine versus placebo. These TCRs come from a person between 18 and 60 years old who received the Ad26.COV2.S COVID-19 vaccine or a placebo. Each CDR3 is given without its conserved first and last residue. The order of the fields is J gene, V gene, CDR3 protein.

J: TRBJ2-7; V: TRBV28; CDR3: ASSFAREQY
J: TRBJ1-2; V: TRBV2; CDR3: ASSEVRGRNYGYT
J: TRBJ2-2; V: TRBV5-5; CDR3: ASSPINTGELF
J: TRBJ2-5; V: TRBV19; CDR3: ASSIGDRGVETQY
J: TRBJ1-1; V: TRBV29-1; CDR3: SVGGGENTEAF
J: TRBJ1-2; V: TRBV10-3; CDR3: AISEPGARANYGYT
J: TRBJ1-1; V: TRBV5-1; CDR3: ASSPGPSVRATEAF
J: TRBJ2-7; V: TRBV15; CDR3: ATSRDWGEQY
J: TRBJ2-7; V: TRBV6-6; CDR3: ASSRMSGSSGPYEQY
J: TRBJ2-1; V: TRBV9; CDR3: ASSGPGQVYNEQF
J: TRBJ1-1; V: TRBV28; CDR3: ASSLVSGGAF
J: TRBJ2-2; V: TRBV11-3; CDR3: ASSLTLTGELF
J: TRBJ2-2; V: TRBV7-9; CDR3: ATGATGELF
J: TRBJ2-2; V: TRBV7-2; CDR3: ASSFKNTGELF
J: TRBJ1-1; V: TRBV5-4; CDR3: ASMPAGGRQLEAF
J: TRBJ2-7; V: TRBV6-6; CDR3: ASSYKGGVGSYEQY
J: TRBJ2-4; V: TRBV5-1; CDR3: ASRSGTMGIQY
J: TRBJ1-1; V: TRBV5-4; CDR3: ASSSKGQTNTEAF